This passage covers 19 T cell receptor beta chains from one sample sequenced in a study of vaccination and CD4 T cells after COVID-19. No antigen has been assigned to these receptors. The treatment denotes: roughly ten-day PBMC culture with coronavirus spike peptide pools or control peptides (ViraFEST assay). With the Oncomine TCR Beta short-read assay, DNA from cultured CD4+ T cells was sequenced. One entry per CDR3 protein results from TCRdb running MiXCR on the PCR reads. In the table there are about 16,000 distinct CDR3 sequences, about 35% of which are singletons. The sequencing input was cultured CD4+ T cells from blood. The receptor set was obtained from a human donor with COVID-19.

A single count supports this clonotype. This chain joins TRBV29-1 and TRBJ1-1, with D unclear. Germline assignment: CDR1 SQVTM and CDR2 ANQGSEA. V lost 3 bases, J lost 10 bases, and 6 bases lay in between. The CDR3 is 9 residues long. In DNA form, the CDR3 reads TGCAGCGTTGAGAGCGGAGCTTTCTTT. Its protein is CSVESGAFF.

This clonotype came up a few times. This chain links TRBV18 with TRBJ1-1, with D possibly being TRBD1 (6 bases). This CDR3 has 13 residues. Trimming took 3 bases from V and 7 from J, leaving 12 bases between them. The germline V gene encodes CDR1 KGHSH and CDR2 LQKENI. CDR3 protein: CASSPLLDSEAFF. CDR3 nucleotides: TGTGCCAGCTCACCTCTTCTGGACAGTGAAGCTTTCTTT.

The genes are TRBV20-1 and TRBJ2-5; TRBD1 or TRBD2 may be the D gene (7 bases each). With 6 bases removed from V and 4 bases from J, the gap between germline ends came to 12 bases. This CDR3 has 12 amino acids. Looked up from germline, CDR1 is DFQATT and CDR2 is SNEGSKA (reference sequence). The CDR3 coding sequence is TGCAGTGCCGTCAGGGGGGGAGAGACCCAGTACTTC. It specifies CSAVRGGETQYF.

This clonotype has more than one count but fewer than ten. V usage is TRBV7-2 and J usage is TRBJ1-2, with TRBD1 matching over 7 bases. Germline trimming cut 4 bases from V and 8 bases from J; bases unmatched to any gene: 13. CDR3 size: 15 residues. CDR1 and CDR2 from the germline V gene are SGHTA and FQGNSA. The CDR3 is CASSSSSPGGLGYTF. As DNA, the CDR3 is TGTGCCAGCAGCTCCTCATCACCAGGGGGGTTGGGCTACACCTTC.

This clonotype was counted a single time. The rearrangement uses TRBV19 and TRBJ2-7; 8 positions agree with TRBD1. The CDR3 has 14 residues. Trimming cost V 8 bases and J 2 bases; bases outside gene matches: 8. CDR1 is LNHDA and CDR2 is SQIVND in the germline V gene (reference sequence). CDR3 amino acids: CASARGQGPYEQYF. In DNA form, the CDR3 reads TGTGCCAGTGCCCGCGGACAGGGTCCCTACGAGCAGTACTTC. The whole variable domain, remainder taken from reference TRBV19 and TRBJ2-7, is DGGITQSPKYLFRKEGQNVTLSCEQNLNHDAMYWYRQDPGQGLRLIYYSQIVNDFQKGDIAEGYSVSREKKESFPLTVTSAQKNPTAFYLCASARGQGPYEQYFGPGTRLTVT.

The chain uses TRBV20-1 and TRBJ2-1; the match to TRBD2 covers 16 bases. Unmatched junction bases numbered 8, after V lost 3 bases and J lost 12 bases. Germline V lookup: CDR1 DFQATT, CDR2 SNEGSKA (reference sequence). The CDR3 has 15 residues. The CDR3 protein is CSASGTSGGALGQFF. CDR3 in DNA: TGCAGTGCTAGCGGGACTAGCGGGGGGGCCTTGGGGCAGTTCTTC.

This clonotype was counted a few times. V and J are TRBV19 and TRBJ1-1; D unresolved. Trimming removed 2 bases at V and 0 bases at J, with 13 bases between. Germline CDR1 LNHDA, CDR2 SQIVND (reference sequence). The CDR3 is 16 amino acids. The chain's CDR3 is CASSIIRITLNTEAFF. The CDR3 nucleotides are TGTGCCAGTAGTATAATTCGGATTACCTTGAACACTGAAGCTTTCTTT.

The chain joins TRBV7-2 to TRBJ2-1, with D perhaps TRBD1 (6 bases). Germline V gene sequence: CDR1 SGHTA, CDR2 FQGNSA. The CDR3 length is 17 residues. V lost 0 bases and J 4 bases, leaving 16 bases between the germline ends. This CDR3 reads CASSLAGARGQYNEQFF. The CDR3 DNA reads as TGTGCCAGCAGCTTAGCGGGTGCGAGGGGACAATACAATGAGCAGTTCTTC.

This clonotype is medium-sized within its sample. V and J are TRBV7-2 and TRBJ1-3; D is unclear. Trimming left V 5 bases short and J 3 bases short, with 20 bases between. The CDR3 has 17 residues. Germline CDR1 and CDR2: SGHTA and FQGNSA. The CDR3 loop is CASSPAALAFRGNTIYF. CDR3 DNA sequence: TGTGCCAGCAGCCCCGCCGCTCTGGCGTTCCGTGGAAACACCATATATTTT.

V and J are TRBV11-2 and TRBJ2-7, with 7 bases fitting TRBD1. Germline CDR1 is SGHAT and CDR2 is FQNNGV. This CDR3 region has 15 residues. The trim removed 5 bases at V and 2 bases at J, leaving 9 bases unmatched. The CDR3 loop is CASSHTPDRTYEQYF. The CDR3 DNA follows: TGTGCCAGCAGCCACACTCCGGACAGGACCTACGAGCAGTACTTC.

This chain uses TRBV6-2 or TRBV6-3 with TRBJ1-3; the D is unclear. The germline V gene has CDR1 MNHEY and CDR2 SVGEGT. This CDR3 has 12 residues. The V end was cut by 2 bases, the J end by 4 bases, with 3 bases between. The CDR3 spells CASSYPGNTIYF. The CDR3 DNA sequence: TGTGCCAGCAGTTACCCGGGAAACACCATATATTTT.

V and J are TRBV6-1 and TRBJ2-3; D ambiguous. Looked up from germline, CDR1 is MNHNS and CDR2 is SASEGT. The CDR3 covers 11 residues. Trimming left V 6 bases short and J 3 bases short, with 4 bases between. The CDR3, as DNA: TGTGCCAGCAGGATTACAGATACGCAGTATTTT. It specifies CASRITDTQYF.

The chain joins TRBV30 to TRBJ1-3; no definite D call. The CDR3 is 14 residues long. V lost 0 bases to trimming and J lost 0 bases, with 6 bases between them. The V gene's germline CDR1 is GTSNPN and CDR2 SVGIG (reference sequence). The CDR3 region has the DNA TGTGCCTGGAGTGTATCAGTCTCTGGAAACACCATATATTTT. This gives the protein CAWSVSVSGNTIYF.

The chain recombines TRBV11-3 with TRBJ2-7; the D gene is possibly TRBD1 (5 bases). Germline CDR1 SGHNT, CDR2 YENEEA. Trimming took 0 bases from V and 3 from J, leaving 12 bases between them. CDR3 length equals 15 residues. CDR3 in amino acids: CASSLDPGHIYEQYF. In DNA form, the CDR3 reads TGTGCCAGCAGCTTAGATCCAGGACATATCTACGAGCAGTACTTC.

This clonotype was observed a handful of times. This chain uses TRBV5-1 with TRBJ1-6, with TRBD1 matching over 10 bases. The germline V gene has CDR1 SGHRS and CDR2 YFSETQ. The CDR3 extends over 18 amino acids. V trimming: 2 bases; J trimming: 7 bases; junction bases outside the gene matches: 12. Here the CDR3 DNA reads TGCGCCAGCAGCTTCGGGACAGGGGAGAGAGTGGCGAATTCACCCCTCCACTTT. Protein sequence: CASSFGTGERVANSPLHF.

CDR3 loop: CASSPEGAGWREQYF. CDR3 DNA: TGTGCCAGCAGCCCCGAGGGAGCGGGGTGGCGAGAGCAGTACTTC. This rearrangement joins TRBV5-6 to TRBJ2-7, with 7 bases fitting TRBD2. The J segment lost 7 bases and the V segment lost 4 bases, leaving 14 bases of the junction unmatched. This CDR3 has 15 residues. Looked up from germline, CDR1 is SGHDT and CDR2 is YYEEEE. Drawing the rest from reference TRBV5-6 and TRBJ2-7, the complete variable domain is DAGVTQSPTHLIKTRGQQVTLRCSPKSGHDTVSWYQQALGQGPQFIFQYYEEEERQRGNFPDRFSGHQFPNYSSELNVNALLLGDSALYLCASSPEGAGWREQYFGPGTRLTVT.

This sequence joins TRBV23-1 and TRBJ2-3; 10 positions match TRBD1. TRBV23-1 is filed as an ORF, its function uncertain. V dropped 4 bases and J dropped 5; count of bases not matched to a gene: 6. The CDR3 has 15 residues. Here the CDR3 reads CASSRRTGGGDTQYF. The CDR3 nucleotides read TGCGCCAGCAGTCGCCGGACAGGGGGAGGAGATACGCAGTATTTT.

In its sample, this clonotype was seen a few times. The genes are TRBV6-2 or TRBV6-3 and TRBJ2-7; tentatively, D is TRBD1 (6 bases). Germline assignment: CDR1 MNHEY and CDR2 SVGEGT. The CDR3 has 14 residues. V lost 3 bases to trimming and J lost 6 bases, with 15 bases between them. The CDR3 loop reads CASSYRQGLGEQYF. CDR3 sequence (DNA): TGTGCCAGCAGTTATCGGCAGGGGTTAGGCGAGCAGTACTTC.

This clonotype has more than one count but fewer than ten. V gene TRBV7-2 combines with J gene TRBJ2-2, with 7 positions matching TRBD1. Germline loops: CDR1 SGHTA, CDR2 FQGNSA. The length of the CDR3 is 14 residues. After removal of 5 bases from V and 5 bases from J, the junction contained 5 bases not matched to a gene. The CDR3 region has the DNA TGTGCCAGCAGCCCGCGACAGGGTACCGGGGAGCTGTTTTTT. It encodes CASSPRQGTGELFF.